This entry lists 11 T cell receptor beta chains sequenced from one sample in a study of vaccination and CD4 T cells after COVID-19. Sequenced with the Oncomine TCR Beta short-read assay was DNA taken from cultured CD4+ T cells. TCRdb re-called the PCR reads through MiXCR, storing one row per CDR3 protein. The data contain 15,000 to 20,000 distinct CDR3 sequences, around 44% of them singletons. Their antigens are not known. As for treatment: approximately nine-day PBMC culture with coronavirus spike peptide pools or control peptides (ViraFEST assay). The source was CD4+ T cells from blood, cultured in vitro, collected after SARS-CoV-2 vaccination. The receptors here all came from a human donor who had recovered from COVID-19.

The chain is built from TRBV29-1 and TRBJ2-5; D perhaps matches TRBD2 (6 bases). Trimming cost V 4 bases and J 5 bases, with 17 bases left between them. The V gene's germline CDR1 is SQVTM and CDR2 ANQGSEA. This CDR3 has 14 amino acids. CDR3 protein: CSVVGGSFGETQYF. The CDR3 DNA is TGCAGCGTTGTTGGGGGGAGCTTTGGGGAGACCCAGTACTTC.

The chain uses TRBV7-2 and TRBJ2-3; 8 bases are shared with TRBD1. The junction had 3 bases not matched to a gene; V was cut back by 5 bases and J by 2 bases. The CDR3 has 14 residues. Germline-derived CDR1 and CDR2 are SGHTA and FQGNSA. The CDR3 nucleotides read TGTGCCAGCAGCCCGGGACAGGTCACAGATACGCAGTATTTT. The encoded protein is CASSPGQVTDTQYF.

The chain has TRBV6-1 and TRBJ2-7; no reliable D call. Trimming left V 5 bases short and J 5 bases short, with 10 bases between. Per the germline V gene, CDR1 is MNHNS and CDR2 is SASEGT. There are 12 residues in the CDR3. In DNA form, the CDR3 reads TGTGCCAGCAGTAAGGGCCCCCACGAGCAGTACTTC. It codes for CASSKGPHEQYF.

This chain connects TRBV7-8 to TRBJ2-5, with D perhaps TRBD1 or TRBD2 (5 bases each). The V gene's germline CDR1 is SGHVS and CDR2 FQNEAQ. This CDR3 has 15 amino acids. Trimming cost V 6 bases and J 2 bases, with 16 bases left between them. CDR3 in amino acids: CASRPGTLRQETQYF. The CDR3 bases are TGTGCCAGCAGGCCCGGGACCCTCCGTCAAGAGACCCAGTACTTC.

This clonotype was detected only a few times. The chain joins TRBV6-1 to TRBJ2-3; the match to TRBD2 covers 8 bases. CDR1 is MNHNS, CDR2 SASEGT, per germline. The ends lost 5 bases at V and 6 bases at J; junction bases unmatched: 10. The CDR3 has 15 residues. The CDR3 loop is CASSTTSVHRDTQYF. CDR3 coding DNA: TGTGCCAGCAGTACGACTAGCGTTCATCGGGATACGCAGTATTTT.

The rearrangement links TRBV20-1 to TRBJ2-5; 10 nucleotides line up with TRBD1. The CDR3 consists of 15 residues. V gave up 6 bases and J gave up 2 bases; unmatched junction bases: 9. CDR1 DFQATT and CDR2 SNEGSKA come from the germline V gene (reference sequence). For the CDR3, the DNA is TGCAGTGCCACGGGACAGGGGAATTTGCAAGAGACCCAGTACTTC. Residues: CSATGQGNLQETQYF.

The rearrangement links TRBV20-1 to TRBJ1-4; D possibly corresponds to TRBD1 (6 bases). This CDR3 contains 13 residues. Trimming removed 5 bases at V and 10 bases at J, with 17 bases between. In germline, CDR1 is DFQATT, CDR2 SNEGSKA (reference sequence). Here the CDR3 DNA reads TGCAGTGCTCCACAGGGTAGGGGGACAAAACTGTTTTTT. The encoded protein is CSAPQGRGTKLFF.

This chain uses TRBV19 with TRBJ1-1, with 8 bases aligning to TRBD1. The CDR3 sequence is 13 residues long. The junction had 3 bases not matched to a gene; V was cut back by 6 bases and J by 3 bases. Germline V gene lookup returns CDR1 LNHDA and CDR2 SQIVND (reference sequence). For the CDR3, the DNA is TGTGCCAGTAGCCAGGACAGGGACACTGAAGCTTTCTTT. Translated, it gives CASSQDRDTEAFF.

The gene calls are TRBV20-1 and TRBJ2-1; no clear D. V lost 6 bases and J lost 8, with 17 bases in between. This CDR3 has 13 amino acids. The V gene's germline CDR1 is DFQATT and CDR2 SNEGSKA (reference sequence). The CDR3 spells CSATDRRPHEQFF. In nucleotides, the CDR3 is TGCAGTGCGACCGACCGTCGGCCCCATGAGCAGTTCTTC.

J is TRBJ2-7 and V is TRBV29-1, with 10 bases identical to TRBD1. Germline V gene data show CDR1 as SQVTM and CDR2 as ANQGSEA. J was trimmed by 3 bases and V by 6 bases; bases with no gene match: 5. The CDR3 consists of 13 residues. The CDR3 here is CSVRTGGHYEQYF. CDR3 DNA: TGCAGCGTACGGACAGGGGGTCACTACGAGCAGTACTTC.

This clonotype was detected only a few times. This chain uses TRBV7-2 with TRBJ1-3, with D unresolved. The CDR3 is made up of 12 amino acids. The V gene's germline CDR1 is SGHTA and CDR2 FQGNSA. Trimming cost V 6 bases and J 4 bases, with 7 bases left between them. The CDR3 spells CASRSTGNTIYF. The DNA of the CDR3 is TGTGCCAGCAGGTCTACGGGAAACACCATATATTTT.